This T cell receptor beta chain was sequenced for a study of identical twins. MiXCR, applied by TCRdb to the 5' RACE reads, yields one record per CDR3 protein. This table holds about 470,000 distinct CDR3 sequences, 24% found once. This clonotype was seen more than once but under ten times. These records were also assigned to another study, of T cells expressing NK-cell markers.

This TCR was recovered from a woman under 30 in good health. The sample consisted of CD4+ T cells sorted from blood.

The CDR3 region is CSARRRGMGKLFF. In DNA, the CDR3 is TGCAGTGCTCGGAGAAGGGGGATGGGAAAACTGTTTTTT. The V gene is TRBV20-1, the J gene TRBJ1-4; D may be TRBD1 (6 bases). This CDR3 is built from 13 residues. CDR1 is DFQATT and CDR2 is SNEGSKA in the germline V gene (reference sequence). V dropped 5 bases and J dropped 10 bases, with 17 bases sitting between them.